Listed below are T cell receptor beta chains from one sample, sequenced in a study of technical replicates of blood from a few donors. The protocol was immunoSEQ multiplex PCR, while the TCRdb copy is restricted to in-frame clones and leaves out a portion. The sample yields 75,000 to 95,000 clones, about 89% seen once. Sequenced sample: T cells isolated from PBMCs. Receptor source: a human donor in good health. The CDR3 runs from the conserved cysteine through the conserved F or W. The order of the fields is D gene, CDR3 length, V gene, J gene, clone size, CDR3 protein, CDR3 DNA. A D gene is named only where the DNA matches it firmly. Size is omitted from some rows. Given values are once, few, many or a class for expanded clones.

>TRBD1|12|TRBV7-2|TRBJ2-7|NA
CASSWTGREQYF
TGTGCCAGCAGCTGGACAGGGCGGGAGCAGTACTTC
>NA|12|TRBV2|TRBJ2-2|NA
CASSADTGELFF
TGTGCCAGCAGTGCCGACACCGGGGAGCTGTTTTTT
>NA|15|TRBV7-9|TRBJ1-5|once
CASSSGHSGNQPQHF
TGTGCCAGCAGCTCAGGACATTCCGGCAATCAGCCCCAGCATTTT
>TRBD1|14|TRBV6-4|TRBJ1-1|NA
CASSFEQGSTEAFF
TGTGCCAGCAGTTTTGAACAGGGGAGCACTGAAGCTTTCTTT
>NA|13|TRBV6-5|TRBJ1-2|NA
CASRQGTSYGYTF
TGTGCCAGCAGACAGGGTACGAGCTATGGCTACACCTTC
>TRBD1|16|TRBV18|TRBJ2-7|once
CASSSASGQGANEQYF
TGTGCCAGCTCATCCGCATCGGGACAGGGGGCCAACGAGCAGTACTTC
>NA|16|TRBV18|TRBJ2-5|once
CASSPSGGLDKKTQYF
TGTGCCAGCTCCCCGAGTGGGGGGTTGGACAAAAAGACCCAGTACTTC
>NA|15|TRBV2|TRBJ2-1|NA
CASSASDYAYNEQFF
TGTGCCAGCAGTGCATCGGACTATGCCTACAATGAGCAGTTCTTC
>NA|14|TRBV9|TRBJ1-1|NA
CASSVDTGITEAFF
TGTGCCAGCAGCGTTGATACGGGGATCACTGAAGCTTTCTTT
>NA|11|TRBV4-2|TRBJ1-2|NA
CASSQDRAYTF
TGTGCCAGCAGCCAAGACAGGGCCTACACCTTC
>NA|12|TRBV7-2|TRBJ1-2|NA
CASSLPVDGYTF
TGTGCCAGCAGCCTCCCAGTGGATGGCTACACCTTC
>TRBD1|14|TRBV30|TRBJ2-7|NA
CAWRRDREWAEQYF
TGTGCCTGGAGGAGGGACAGGGAATGGGCCGAGCAGTACTTC
>NA|17|TRBV28|TRBJ1-4|NA
CASSSPHQQLYNEKLFF
TGTGCCAGCAGTTCACCACACCAACAGCTATATAATGAAAAACTGTTTTTT
>TRBD1|13|TRBV2|TRBJ1-2|NA
CASSGDRDYGYTF
TGTGCCAGCAGCGGTGACAGGGACTATGGCTACACCTTC
>TRBD1|13|TRBV4-3|TRBJ1-2|once
CASSQDRDYGYTF
TGCGCCAGCAGCCAGGACAGGGACTATGGCTACACCTTC
>NA|12|TRBV6-1|TRBJ2-2|NA
CASIGGSGELFF
TGTGCCAGCATTGGGGGGTCCGGGGAGCTGTTTTTT
>NA|15|TRBV28|TRBJ2-5|NA
CASSLRDSRKETQYF
TGTGCCAGCAGTTTGCGGGACAGCAGGAAAGAGACCCAGTACTTC
>NA|13|TRBV18|TRBJ2-7|NA
CASSPDGSYEQYF
TGTGCCAGCTCACCTGACGGGTCCTACGAGCAGTACTTC
>NA|11|TRBV29-1|TRBJ2-1|NA
CSVDPSNEQFF
TGCAGCGTTGACCCTAGCAATGAGCAGTTCTTC
>NA|15|TRBV28|TRBJ2-5|NA
CASSFPGPIQETQYF
TGTGCCAGCAGTTTCCCTGGCCCCATCCAAGAGACCCAGTACTTC
>TRBD1|16|TRBV5-6|TRBJ2-3|few
CASSSDGGQGTDTQYF
TGTGCCAGCAGCTCCGATGGGGGACAGGGTACAGATACGCAGTATTTT
>NA|15|TRBV4-3|TRBJ1-5|NA
CASSQDLDGVQPQHF
TGCGCCAGCAGCCAAGATTTGGACGGGGTTCAGCCCCAGCATTTT
>NA|15|TRBV7-9|TRBJ2-7|NA
CASSSRTLGLGEQYF
TGTGCCAGCAGCTCCAGGACGTTGGGGCTTGGGGAGCAGTACTTC
>TRBD1|13|TRBV29-1|TRBJ1-5|NA
CSVITGVGQPQHF
TGCAGCGTAATTACAGGGGTGGGTCAGCCCCAGCATTTT
>NA|13|TRBV29-1|TRBJ2-2|NA
CSVVTQHTGELFF
TGCAGCGTTGTAACACAGCACACCGGGGAGCTGTTTTTT
>NA|16|TRBV10-3|TRBJ1-2|NA
CAISEPGLAILDGYTF
TGTGCCATCAGTGAACCAGGGTTGGCCATTCTAGATGGCTACACCTTC
>NA|13|TRBV29-1|TRBJ2-1|once
CSVERSSYNEQFF
TGCAGCGTTGAAAGGAGCTCCTACAATGAGCAGTTCTTC
>NA|15|TRBV15|TRBJ2-1|NA
CATSRDSGTYNEQFF
TGTGCCACCAGCAGAGATAGCGGTACCTACAATGAGCAGTTCTTC
>NA|13|TRBV9|TRBJ2-1|NA
CASSSDSDNEQFF
TGTGCCAGCAGCTCTGATAGCGACAATGAGCAGTTCTTC
>TRBD1|15|TRBV27|TRBJ2-7|NA
CASSLSGTGPYEQYF
TGTGCCAGCAGTTTATCGGGGACAGGCCCCTACGAGCAGTACTTC
>TRBD1|14|TRBV6-5|TRBJ1-2|once
CASRTGTGSRGYTF
TGTGCCAGCAGGACCGGGACAGGGTCTCGCGGCTACACCTTC
>NA|15|TRBV5-8|TRBJ1-5|once
CASSLALGANQPQHF
TGTGCCAGCAGCTTGGCCTTAGGGGCTAATCAGCCCCAGCATTTT
>NA|14|TRBV28|TRBJ2-7|NA
CASSLAPGGYEQYF
TGTGCCAGCAGTTTGGCTCCAGGGGGGTACGAGCAGTACTTC
>NA|17|TRBV11-3|TRBJ2-7|NA
CASSLFGDSFSSYEQYF
TGTGCCAGCAGCTTATTTGGGGACTCCTTTAGCTCCTACGAGCAGTACTTC
>NA|15|TRBV28|TRBJ2-1|NA
CASSLTGRVLDEQFF
TGTGCCAGCAGTTTAACGGGCAGGGTATTGGATGAGCAGTTCTTC
>NA|14|TRBV6-1|TRBJ2-5|NA
CASSERQYQETQYF
TGTGCCAGCAGTGAGAGGCAGTACCAAGAGACCCAGTACTTC
>NA|15|TRBV6-1|TRBJ1-3|NA
CASRGKGYSGNTIYF
TGTGCCAGCCGGGGGAAGGGGTACTCTGGAAACACCATATATTTT
>NA|15|TRBV4-3|TRBJ2-3|NA
CASSQVLAPYGTQYF
TGCGCCAGCAGCCAAGTACTAGCTCCGTATGGTACGCAGTATTTT
>TRBD1|15|TRBV30|TRBJ1-1|NA
CAWSKGQGMNTEAFF
TGTGCCTGGAGTAAAGGACAGGGAATGAACACTGAAGCTTTCTTT
>NA|15|TRBV19|TRBJ2-7|NA
CASSLTGGEIYEQYF
TGTGCCAGTAGTCTTACAGGAGGGGAAATTTACGAGCAGTACTTC
>NA|12|TRBV6-1|TRBJ1-1|NA
CASSMTESEAFF
TGTGCCAGCAGTATGACAGAATCTGAAGCTTTCTTT
>NA|15|TRBV7-6|TRBJ1-4|NA
CASSLGLLEDEKLFF
TGTGCCAGCAGCTTAGGGCTCCTAGAGGATGAAAAACTGTTTTTT
>NA|14|TRBV11-2|TRBJ1-5|NA
CASSLKQGRQPQHF
TGTGCCAGCAGCTTAAAACAGGGCAGACAGCCCCAGCATTTT
>TRBD1|16|TRBV6-1|TRBJ2-3|NA
CASSEAVGQGTYTQYF
TGTGCCAGCAGTGAAGCGGTGGGACAGGGGACATATACGCAGTATTTT
>TRBD1|15|TRBV9|TRBJ2-7|NA
CASTRSPTGAGEQYF
TGTGCCAGCACAAGATCGCCGACAGGGGCGGGTGAGCAGTACTTC